The 10 T cell receptor beta chains in this list originate from one sample, sequenced in a study of vaccination and CD4 T cells after COVID-19 (dated by TCRdb to 2021 to 2024). Read against the paper, the sample's treatment or condition label means: approximately 11-day PBMC culture with coronavirus spike peptide pools or control peptides (ViraFEST assay). Library method: PCR. Data came from an Illumina iSeq 100. TCR sequencing of DNA from cultured CD4+ T cells used the Oncomine TCR Beta short-read assay at the Johns Hopkins FTIC core. In TCRdb, the public reads were trimmed at Q25 with fastp and aligned with MiXCR, with productive beta chains retained. Rows merge per CDR3 protein into single entries with the most common DNA and genes. Within this sample are 2,000 to 2,500 distinct CDR3 sequences, with 25% to 35% of them counted one time only. The ten top clones hold around a quarter of the sample.

These TCRs are of unknown antigen specificity. The source material was CD4+ T cells from blood, cultured in vitro, sampled after SARS-CoV-2 vaccination. The receptors were gathered from a human donor who had recovered from COVID-19.

This chain connects TRBV4-1 to TRBJ2-1, with D perhaps matching TRBD1 (5 bases). The germline CDR1 and CDR2 sequences are MGHRA and YSYEKL. The CDR3 sequence is 12 residues long. Trimming left V 3 bases short and J 10 bases short, with 10 bases between. This chain's CDR3 is CASSQGLREQFF. DNA for the CDR3: TGCGCCAGCAGCCAGGGGCTGAGAGAGCAGTTCTTC.

V gene TRBV5-8 combines with J gene TRBJ2-5, with 9 nucleotides matching TRBD2. The CDR3 runs to 15 residues. From germline, CDR1 is SGHTS and CDR2 YDEGEE. V shed 4 bases and J 5 bases; nucleotides not matched to a gene: 9. The CDR3 coding sequence is TGTGCCAGCAGCCCGGGACTAGCCGGGGAGGAGACCCAGTACTTC. Translating gives CASSPGLAGEETQYF.

This clonotype is categorized as medium-sized (0.01 to 0.1%). The chain uses TRBV4-2 and TRBJ2-1; 8 bases align to TRBD2. The junction had 4 bases not matched to a gene; V was cut back by 4 bases and J by 2 bases. Germline-derived CDR1 and CDR2 are LGHNA and YNFKEQ. The length of the CDR3 is 15 residues. The CDR3 reads CASSPGRGAYNEQFF. The CDR3, as DNA: TGTGCCAGCAGCCCAGGGCGGGGGGCCTACAATGAGCAGTTCTTC.

Only a few counts were recorded for this clonotype. The V call is TRBV7-9, the J call TRBJ1-1, with D possibly being TRBD1 (5 bases). From germline, CDR1 is SEHNR and CDR2 FQNEAQ (reference sequence). The V and J ends lost 4 bases and 8 bases respectively, with 20 bases between them. The CDR3 has 15 amino acids. As DNA, the CDR3 is TGTGCCAGCAGCTCAAAGCGGCGGACGGGGCCAGAAGCTTTCTTT. Its translation is CASSSKRRTGPEAFF. The complete variable domain, with remaining parts taken from reference TRBV7-9 and TRBJ1-1, reads DTGVSQNPRHKITKRGQNVTFRCDPISEHNRLYWYRQTLGQGPEFLTYFQNEAQLEKSRLLSDRFSAERPKGSFSTLEIQRTEQGDSAMYLCASSSKRRTGPEAFFGQGTRLTVV.

By frequency in the sample, this clonotype is medium-sized. This chain uses TRBV25-1 with TRBJ2-1, with TRBD2 as a possible D gene (5 bases). Germline CDR1 and CDR2: MGHDK and SYGVNS. The CDR3 loop spans 14 amino acids. Trimming removed 3 bases from V and 8 bases from J, with 14 bases in between. CDR3 coding DNA: TGTGCCAGCAGTGATCGCAGGACTTACGATGAGCAGTTCTTC. Its translation: CASSDRRTYDEQFF.

The V gene is TRBV24-1, the J gene TRBJ2-2, with 7 bases matching TRBD2. Losses at the gene ends were 8 bases for V and 5 bases for J; bases not matched to a gene: 1. CDR3 size: 12 residues. Per germline, CDR1 KGHDR and CDR2 SFDVKD. In DNA form, the CDR3 reads TGTGCCACCAAGGGAGGGACCGGGGAGCTGTTTTTT. Protein: CATKGGTGELFF.

In its sample, this clonotype ranks as medium-sized. For the CDR3, the DNA is TGTGCCAGCAGTCCACAGGGGACCTACGAGCAGTACTTC. Amino acid sequence: CASSPQGTYEQYF. The chain uses TRBV6-1 and TRBJ2-7; 7 positions match TRBD1. The CDR3 runs to 13 residues. Trimming took 5 bases from V and 2 from J; bases not matched to a gene: 3. Germline V gene data show CDR1 as MNHNS and CDR2 as SASEGT.

V gene TRBV7-3 combines with J gene TRBJ2-1; 12 bases align to TRBD2. Germline V lookup: CDR1 SGHTA, CDR2 FQGTGA. Germline trimming cut 6 bases from V and 0 bases from J; bases unmatched to any gene: 9. This CDR3 region has 18 residues. The CDR3 region has the DNA TGTGCCAGCAGTCCTACTAGCGGGGGGTCGAGCTCCTACAATGAGCAGTTCTTC. Translation gives CASSPTSGGSSSYNEQFF.

In its sample, this clonotype ranks as medium-sized. This rearrangement joins TRBV6-1 to TRBJ2-5, with D possibly TRBD1 on 5 matching bases. From germline, CDR1 is MNHNS and CDR2 SASEGT. The CDR3 consists of 15 residues. V lost 3 bases and J lost 5, with 16 bases in between. CDR3 sequence reads: CASSETVEGFETQYF. The CDR3 region has the DNA TGTGCCAGCAGTGAGACAGTGGAAGGGTTTGAGACCCAGTACTTC.

This clonotype is medium-sized within its sample. The chain links TRBV20-1 to TRBJ2-3; TRBD1 might be the D (5 bases). V was shortened by 5 bases and J by 0 bases, with 15 bases between the two germline ends. Per the germline V gene, CDR1 is DFQATT and CDR2 is SNEGSKA (reference sequence). This CDR3 contains 15 residues. CDR3 loop: CSAPNPRDSTDTQYF. The CDR3 DNA is TGCAGTGCTCCAAACCCCAGGGATAGCACAGATACGCAGTATTTT.